This T cell receptor (beta chain) was captured by sequencing in a study of a mutant IDH1 vaccine in newly diagnosed glioma. The overall study: The earlier regimen, radiotherapy, temozolomide, or both, was most often both.

Time point given: baseline, week 1 (first vaccination visit). The treatment is: pre-vaccination baseline after standard-of-care therapy. This table comes from immunoSEQ multiplex PCR, and its TCRdb copy is limited to in-frame clones, with some not included. The top ten hold approximately 8% of the sample, which has just under 95,000 clones, under 90% seen once. This CDR3 is built from 16 residues. The V gene's germline CDR1 is SGHDN and CDR2 FVKESK. V lost 0 bases and J lost 4, with 15 bases in between. This clone was observed a few times. Source: PBMCs, taken from a glioma patient treated with radiotherapy, temozolomide or both. The rearrangement links TRBV14 to TRBJ1-1; a possible D gene is TRBD1 (5 bases). This sequence originates from a woman in her forties or fifties with glioma. CDR3 sequence reads: CASSQDWGRAITEAFF. In DNA form, the CDR3 reads TGTGCCAGCAGCCAAGATTGGGGCAGGGCAATCACTGAAGCTTTCTTT. Looking up the rest from reference TRBV14 and TRBJ1-1 gives the full variable domain: EAGVTQFPSHSVIEKGQTVTLRCDPISGHDNLYWYRRVMGKEIKFLLHFVKESKQDESGMPNNRFLAERTGGTYSTLKVQPAELEDSGVYFCASSQDWGRAITEAFFGQGTRLTVV.